The source of this TCR beta chain is a study of T cell changes during pregnancy in multiple sclerosis. Produced via immunoSEQ multiplex PCR; TCRdb's table is partial and in-frame only. In the table there are tens of thousands of clones, over 85% of which are singletons. The CDR3 runs 15 residues. V trimming: 5 bases; J trimming: 3 bases; junction bases outside the gene matches: 9. Germline V lookup: CDR1 SGHDT, CDR2 YYEEEE. V usage is TRBV5-6 and J usage is TRBJ2-7, with 9 bases identical to TRBD1. The material sequenced was CD8+ T cells from peripheral blood mononuclear cells, taken in the second trimester of pregnancy. This receptor was obtained from a female donor in good health, enrolled as a control in a pregnancy study. CDR3 DNA sequence: TGTGCCAGCAGTGAACCGGGACAGGGCAACTACGAGCAGTACTTC. Protein: CASSEPGQGNYEQYF.